The clone carrying this TCR beta chain was found many times. Its cognate antigen is unknown. The entry originates in a study of T cells after yellow fever vaccination. Researchers made TCR cDNA using 5'RACE template switching, and this step added a universal primer site and UMIs. TCRdb called the 5' RACE reads again in MiXCR, with one record for every CDR3 protein. Here the sample spans some 320,000 distinct CDR3 sequences, approximately 4% being singletons. The germline CDR1 and CDR2 sequences are SGHDN and FVKESK. V was shortened by 3 bases and J by 5 bases, with 19 bases between the two germline ends. The CDR3 loop spans 16 amino acids. Study-wide results and limits: CD4 and CD8 compartments shared a small share of clonotypes. There was a possibility that FACS-sorted repertoires contained abundant clonotypes contaminating from the bulk population. Post-booster repertoires contained most primary-vaccination clones again (around 97% CD4, about 90% CD8).

This clonotype originated in a man between 18 and 29 years old who received the YFV17D yellow fever vaccine. The sequenced sample was PBMCs, obtained 15 days after the yellow fever booster vaccination. The V and J genes are TRBV14 and TRBJ1-1; the D gene is possibly TRBD1 (5 bases). The CDR3 nucleotides are TGTGCCAGCAGCCACCTGATCCGGGACGAGTTTACTGAAGCTTTCTTT. Translated: CASSHLIRDEFTEAFF.